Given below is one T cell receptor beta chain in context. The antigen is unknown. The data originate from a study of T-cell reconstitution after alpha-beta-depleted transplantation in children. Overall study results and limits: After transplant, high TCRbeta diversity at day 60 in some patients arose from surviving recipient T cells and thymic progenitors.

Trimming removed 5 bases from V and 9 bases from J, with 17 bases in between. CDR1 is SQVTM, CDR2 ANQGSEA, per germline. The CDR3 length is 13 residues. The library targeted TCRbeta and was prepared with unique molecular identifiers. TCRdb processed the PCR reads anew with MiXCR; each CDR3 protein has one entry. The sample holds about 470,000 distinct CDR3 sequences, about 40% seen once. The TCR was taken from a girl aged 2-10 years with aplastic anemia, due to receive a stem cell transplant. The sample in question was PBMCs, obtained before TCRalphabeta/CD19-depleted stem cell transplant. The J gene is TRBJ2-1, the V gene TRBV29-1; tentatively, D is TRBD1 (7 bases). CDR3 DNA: TGCAGCGTTCAACAGGGGAGGAGTAGTGAGCAGTTCTTC. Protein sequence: CSVQQGRSSEQFF.